The text below deals with one T cell receptor beta chain. This record belongs to a study of regulatory T cells in long-lasting Graves disease. Noted time point: newly diagnosed GD, antithyroid drugs for less than 3 months. PBMC RNA was the source of the TCR library. CDR3 length: 13 residues. Per the germline V gene, CDR1 is LNHNV and CDR2 is YYDKDF (reference sequence). Library construction for TCR beta used iRepertoire HTBI primers and Arm-PCR of CDR3 regions. TCRdb independently ran MiXCR on the multiplex PCR reads; one entry per CDR3 protein. Among 550,000 to 600,000 distinct CDR3 sequences, about 15% were seen once, and the ten largest hold about 12%. Separately, the same data were catalogued under a study of T cells in Graves' hyperthyroidism and ophthalmopathy. Per that paper: HTBI primers were employed in a first-round RT-PCR of the TCR CDR3.

The TCR originated in a man between 18 and 35 years old with Graves disease. The J gene is TRBJ2-1, the V gene TRBV15, with no clear D. The DNA end is more similar to TRBJ2-3, so the J call may be wrong. This specimen was peripheral blood mononuclear cells (PBMCs), taken at new diagnosis, from a patient treated with antithyroid drugs. The CDR3 loop is CATSRDPQDTQYF. As DNA, the CDR3 is TGTGCCACCAGCAGGGACCCTCAGGATACGCAGTATTTT.